Described below is a single TCR beta chain sequence and its context. Its cognate antigen is unknown. Sequenced by immunoSEQ multiplex PCR; TCRdb stores in-frame clones only, minus some. Of under 70,000 clones listed, under 95% are singletons. The sample is drawn from a study of chemoradiotherapy in HPV16-positive cancers. Study conclusions and caveats: HPV-responsive T-cell expansion during chemoradiotherapy was linked to improved recurrence-free survival in HPV16-positive patients. Only a couple of HPV16-positive patients supplied the functional HPV-specificity definition.

Sequencing used blood, obtained from a patient who underwent chemoradiotherapy. The clonotype was recovered from a human donor with HPV-associated anogenital cancer.

In DNA, the CDR3 is TGTGCCAGCAGTGCGGGACAGGGGAACTATGGCTACACCTTC. It translates to CASSAGQGNYGYTF. The chain links TRBV27 to TRBJ1-2; TRBD1 matches 10 bases. The V and J ends lost 5 bases and 2 bases, in that order; junction bases with no gene match: 2. The germline V gene encodes CDR1 MNHEY and CDR2 SMNVEV (reference sequence). This CDR3 comprises 14 residues.